These 26 T cell receptor beta chains were all obtained from the same sample, sequenced in a study of PD-1 blockade in classical Hodgkin lymphoma. TCRdb's copy holds only in-frame clones and misses some; the assay was immunoSEQ multiplex PCR. This sample has over 15,000 clones, with approximately 90% found just once. Sample time point: newly diagnosed, previously untreated cHL patient sample. The specimen sequenced was peripheral blood mononuclear cells (PBMCs). These receptors were taken from a human donor with classical Hodgkin lymphoma.

The V call is TRBV5-1, the J call TRBJ1-1; 12 bases line up with TRBD1. CDR1 and CDR2 from the germline V gene are SGHRS and YFSETQ. V shed 0 bases, J shed 4 bases, and the junction held 7 bases outside the gene matches. The CDR3 is 17 residues long. The CDR3 DNA reads as TGCGCCAGCAGCTTGGAGGGGACAGGGGGCGTTGGCACTGAAGCTTTCTTT. It translates to CASSLEGTGGVGTEAFF.

In its sample, this clone was seen once. The V gene is TRBV7-3, the J gene TRBJ2-7; no clear D. The CDR3 extends over 19 amino acids. Trimming removed 1 base at V and 3 bases at J, with 25 bases between. Germline assignment: CDR1 SGHTA and CDR2 FQGTGA. CDR3 nucleotide sequence: TGTGCCAGCAGCTTAAGGCCCCCCCGTGGCCGGGCTTCCTACTACGAGCAGTACTTC. Translated: CASSLRPPRGRASYYEQYF.

The chain is built from TRBV30 and TRBJ1-2, with 10 nucleotides matching TRBD1. V shed 8 bases, J shed 7 bases, and the junction held 1 base outside the gene matches. CDR1 is GTSNPN and CDR2 is SVGIG in the germline V gene (reference sequence). This CDR3 is 10 amino acids long. CDR3 bases: TGTGCCGGACAGGGGGGTGGCTACACCTTC. This gives the protein CAGQGGGYTF.

The rearrangement joins TRBV18 to TRBJ2-5; a possible D gene is TRBD1 (7 bases). The CDR3 contains 13 residues. Germline CDR1 is KGHSH and CDR2 is LQKENI. V was cut by 6 bases and J by 3 bases, with 11 bases left in between. The CDR3 loop is CASSRGQKETQYF. The CDR3 region has the DNA TGTGCCAGCTCGCGGGGACAGAAAGAGACCCAGTACTTC.

The V and J genes are TRBV29-1 and TRBJ1-2; possibly TRBD1 for D (5 bases). Germline loops: CDR1 SQVTM, CDR2 ANQGSEA. This CDR3 is 14 amino acids long. V lost 7 bases and J lost 5, with 20 bases in between. The CDR3 DNA is TGCAGCGCACAACTTCCAGGGAAAATGTATGGCTACACCTTC. This translates into CSAQLPGKMYGYTF.

The V gene is TRBV5-6, the J gene TRBJ2-2; no clear D. The germline gives CDR1 SGHDT, CDR2 YYEEEE. Trimming removed 6 bases at V and 7 bases at J, with 16 bases between. The CDR3 is made up of 14 amino acids. The CDR3 nucleotides are TGTGCCAGCACACCCCAACAGCAAGGCGGGGAGCTGTTTTTT. This translates into CASTPQQQGGELFF.

This rearrangement joins TRBV11-3 to TRBJ2-1; TRBD1 matches at 7 bases. From germline, CDR1 is SGHNT and CDR2 YENEEA. The ends lost 5 bases at V and 6 bases at J; junction bases unmatched: 7. The CDR3 spans 14 residues. The CDR3 DNA sequence: TGTGCCAGCAGCGGCCCCGGGACAGTCAATGAGCAGTTCTTC. As protein: CASSGPGTVNEQFF. The variable domain in full, with the rest retrieved from reference TRBV11-3 and TRBJ2-1, is EAGVVQSPRYKIIEKKQPVAFWCNPISGHNTLYWYLQNLGQGPELLIRYENEEAVDDSQLPKDRFSAERLKGVDSTLKIQPAELGDSAVYLCASSGPGTVNEQFFGPGTRLTVL.

This chain's CDR3 is CATRDTNTGELFF. The CDR3 DNA follows: TGTGCCACCCGGGACACAAACACCGGGGAGCTGTTTTTT. This chain links TRBV27 with TRBJ2-2; D perhaps matches TRBD1 (6 bases). The length of the CDR3 is 13 residues. V was pared by 10 bases and J by 2 bases, with 11 bases between. The germline V gene encodes CDR1 MNHEY and CDR2 SMNVEV (reference sequence).

The chain recombines TRBV9 with TRBJ2-4, with 15 bases aligning to TRBD2. CDR3 length equals 19 residues. In germline, CDR1 is SGDLS, CDR2 YYNGEE. Trimming at V came to 6 bases and at J to 2 bases, leaving 12 bases not matched to a gene. The CDR3 sequence is CASTLGGTSGRWSKNIQYF. The CDR3 region has the DNA TGTGCCAGCACCTTGGGGGGGACTAGCGGGAGGTGGTCCAAAAACATTCAGTACTTC.

This sequence joins TRBV25-1 and TRBJ2-1, with D uncertain. This CDR3 has 10 amino acids. Germline CDR1 is MGHDK and CDR2 is SYGVNS. V lost 6 bases, J lost 6 bases, and 3 bases lay in between. For the CDR3, the DNA is TGTGCCAGCAGCAGCAATGAGCAGTTCTTC. It specifies CASSSNEQFF.

The chain combines TRBV15 with TRBJ1-1, with D tentatively TRBD1 (5 bases). Deletions cut 0 bases from V and 7 bases from J, with 12 bases between. This CDR3 has 14 residues. In germline, CDR1 is LNHNV, CDR2 YYDKDF (reference sequence). Here the CDR3 DNA reads TGTGCCACCAGCAGAGAGCCCCGGGACCGTGAAGCTTTCTTT. This translates into CATSREPRDREAFF.

This clone has just a few counts. J is TRBJ2-5 and V is TRBV28; TRBD1 or TRBD2 may be the D gene (5 bases each). This CDR3 comprises 13 residues. Germline V CDR1 and CDR2: MDHEN, SYDVKM. V was trimmed by 8 bases and J by 4 bases, leaving 14 bases between them. The CDR3 bases are TGTGCCAGCGGGACCGGGATCTCAGAGACCCAGTACTTC. Its protein product is CASGTGISETQYF.

The chain links TRBV28 to TRBJ1-2, with 9 bases lining up with TRBD1. The trim removed 3 bases at V and 4 bases at J, leaving 18 bases unmatched. The CDR3 sequence is 19 residues long. Germline V gives CDR1 MDHEN, CDR2 SYDVKM. The CDR3 DNA is TGTGCCAGCAGTTTGCGGTGGCTGGGACATACAGGGGGCGGCTATGGCTACACCTTC. This sequence encodes CASSLRWLGHTGGGYGYTF.

To note about this clone: The sample carries other DNA sequences with the same CDR3. The chain uses TRBV7-9 and TRBJ2-5, with TRBD2 identical over 9 bases. Germline V CDR1 and CDR2: SEHNR, FQNEAQ (reference sequence). The CDR3 extends over 14 amino acids. Unmatched junction bases numbered 7, after V lost 6 bases and J lost 5 bases. The CDR3 is CASRSTSGKETQYF. In DNA, the CDR3 is TGTGCCAGCAGGTCGACTAGCGGAAAGGAGACCCAGTACTTC.

A note on this clone: At one end the junction does not follow the germline gene, possibly because of a read error. The chain links TRBV5-6 to TRBJ2-7; tentatively, D is TRBD1 (6 bases). The CDR3 covers 11 residues. Germline V gene lookup returns CDR1 SGHDT and CDR2 YYEEEE. CDR3 in amino acids: CASSLGQKLVF. CDR3 nucleotide sequence: TGTGCCAGCAGCTTAGGACAGAAGTTGGTTTTC.

The chain carries TRBV19 and TRBJ1-4; tentative D call: TRBD1 (5 bases). The CDR3 loop spans 13 amino acids. V was pared by 3 bases and J by 7 bases, with 9 bases between. In germline, CDR1 is LNHDA, CDR2 SQIVND (reference sequence). The CDR3 reads CASSIRGSEKLFF. CDR3 nucleotide sequence: TGTGCCAGTAGTATTCGGGGGTCTGAAAAACTGTTTTTT. The full variable domain, in which reference TRBV19 and TRBJ1-4 provide the parts outside the CDR3, is DGGITQSPKYLFRKEGQNVTLSCEQNLNHDAMYWYRQDPGQGLRLIYYSQIVNDFQKGDIAEGYSVSREKKESFPLTVTSAQKNPTAFYLCASSIRGSEKLFFGSGTQLSVL.

The rearrangement joins TRBV30 to TRBJ2-2; D is perhaps TRBD1 (6 bases). V shed 2 bases and J shed 12 bases, with 7 bases lying between them. The germline V gene has CDR1 GTSNPN and CDR2 SVGIG (reference sequence). The CDR3 contains 10 residues. The CDR3 region is CAWSRGKLFF. The DNA for the CDR3 is TGTGCCTGGAGTAGGGGGAAGCTGTTTTTT.

The chain uses TRBV21-1 and TRBJ2-4; the table assigns TRBD1, which was not confirmed against the DNA. TRBV21-1 constitutes a pseudogene. CDR3 length equals 20 residues. The CDR3 spells CASSTYSQAGQAWAKNIQYF. The CDR3 DNA reads as TGTGCCAGCAGCACATACTCACAAGCCGGACAGGCGTGGGCCAAAAACATTCAGTACTTC.

This clone appeared a single time. The CDR3 DNA reads as TGTGCCAGCGCTGCTAGCGGGGCGAACACCGGGGAGCTGTTTTTT. Its protein is CASAASGANTGELFF. The genes are TRBV6-1 and TRBJ2-2, with 9 bases aligning to TRBD2. The CDR3 is 15 residues long. Trimming at V came to 8 bases and at J to 0 bases, leaving 4 bases not matched to a gene. Germline CDR1 and CDR2: MNHNS and SASEGT.

This rearrangement joins TRBV7-8 to TRBJ1-5, with TRBD1 matching over 9 bases. The germline V gene encodes CDR1 SGHVS and CDR2 FQNEAQ. Trimming removed 2 bases from V and 7 bases from J; junction bases left unmatched: 6. The CDR3 covers 15 residues. CDR3 sequence: CASSLSDRGHQPQHF. CDR3 nucleotides: TGTGCCAGCAGCTTATCGGACAGGGGCCACCAGCCCCAGCATTTT.

The gene calls are TRBV18 and TRBJ2-3, with D hard to call. This CDR3 has 15 amino acids. The germline CDR1 and CDR2 sequences are KGHSH and LQKENI. The V gene lost 5 bases and the J gene lost 2 bases, with 14 bases spanning the gap. This CDR3 reads CASSFGRTVTDTQYF. CDR3 DNA sequence: TGTGCCAGCTCATTTGGACGCACCGTCACAGATACGCAGTATTTT.

The chain couples TRBV7-9 to TRBJ2-7; 8 bases are a match to TRBD2. Germline V CDR1 and CDR2: SEHNR, FQNEAQ (reference sequence). This CDR3 has 15 amino acids. After removal of 5 bases from V and 3 bases from J, the junction contained 9 bases not matched to a gene. This CDR3 is CASSHPGLEGYEQYF. The CDR3, as DNA: TGTGCCAGCAGCCATCCGGGACTAGAGGGCTACGAGCAGTACTTC.

In regard to this clone: One end of the junction varies from germline; a read error may be responsible. The V call is TRBV25-1, the J call TRBJ2-3; D gene ambiguous. In germline, CDR1 is MGHDK, CDR2 SYGVNS. The CDR3 loop spans 12 amino acids. The CDR3 region has the DNA TGTGCCAGCAACTCAAGGATGGATAAGCAGTATTTT. Its translation is CASNSRMDKQYF.

J is TRBJ1-3 and V is TRBV5-1; the match to TRBD1 covers 10 bases. The CDR3 consists of 16 residues. With V trimmed by 4 bases and J by 2 bases, 6 bases remained unmatched. CDR1 is SGHRS and CDR2 is YFSETQ in the germline V gene. The CDR3 coding sequence is TGCGCCAGCAGCAGGACAGGGGGGAAAACTGGAAACACCATATATTTT. Translated, it gives CASSRTGGKTGNTIYF.

The rearrangement joins TRBV2 to TRBJ1-1; D may be TRBD1 (6 bases). Germline V lookup: CDR1 SNHLY, CDR2 FYNNEI. The ends were cut back, 2 bases at V and 1 base at J, with 11 bases in the middle. The CDR3 extends over 15 amino acids. The CDR3 DNA is TGTGCCAGCAGTGAAAGGGGGAATCCGAACACTGAAGCTTTCTTT. Translation gives CASSERGNPNTEAFF. Based on the CDR3 plus reference TRBV2 and TRBJ1-1, the full variable domain is EPEVTQTPSHQVTQMGQEVILRCVPISNHLYFYWYRQILGQKVEFLVSFYNNEISEKSEIFDDQFSVERPDGSNFTLKIRSTKLEDSAMYFCASSERGNPNTEAFFGQGTRLTVV.

The chain joins TRBV6-5 to TRBJ2-7, with a possible D match to TRBD2 (5 bases). The length of the CDR3 is 14 residues. V was pared by 8 bases and J by 2 bases, with 16 bases between. Germline V CDR1 and CDR2: MNHEY, SVGAGI. The CDR3 DNA follows: TGTGCCAGCTCTAGGCGGGTTGACCCCTACGAGCAGTACTTC. It encodes CASSRRVDPYEQYF.